This T cell receptor beta chain was sequenced for a study of T cells in Graves' hyperthyroidism and ophthalmopathy. Regarding the study as a whole: The blood repertoire included most of the expanded thyroid clonotypes above 0.001.

This clonotype turned up a few times. Antigen: not known. The CDR3 has 15 residues. Germline assignment: CDR1 GTSNPN and CDR2 SVGIG (reference sequence). V lost 3 bases to trimming and J lost 0 bases, with 9 bases between them. TCR beta CDR3 regions were amplified from RNA transcripts. During a first-round RT-PCR of the TCR CDR3, the HTBI primer set was used. Using its own MiXCR run on the multiplex PCR reads, TCRdb lists one record per CDR3 protein. There are about 380,000 distinct CDR3 sequences in the sample; approximately 13% occur only once, and more than 20% lies in the top ten. Newly diagnosed patients aged 18 to 65 had hyperthyroidism of under 2 months' duration. Uncontrolled infection, other autoimmune disease, pregnancy or lactation led to exclusion.

Sequenced sample: blood. This sequence originates from a young man with Graves' hyperthyroidism that later progressed to Graves' ophthalmopathy. This chain links TRBV30 with TRBJ1-6; weak D call: TRBD1 (5 bases). CDR3 nucleotide sequence: TGTGCCTGGAGGGGGGGGAGCTCCTATAATTCACCCCTCCACTTT. It is translated as CAWRGGSSYNSPLHF.